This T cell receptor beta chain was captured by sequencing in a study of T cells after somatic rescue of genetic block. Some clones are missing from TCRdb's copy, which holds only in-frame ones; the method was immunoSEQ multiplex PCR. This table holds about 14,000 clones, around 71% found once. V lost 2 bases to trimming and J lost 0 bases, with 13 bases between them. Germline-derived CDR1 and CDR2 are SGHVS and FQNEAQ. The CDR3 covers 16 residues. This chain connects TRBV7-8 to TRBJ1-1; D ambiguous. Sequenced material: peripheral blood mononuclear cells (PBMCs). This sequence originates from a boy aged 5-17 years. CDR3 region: CASSLLVKFLNTEAFF. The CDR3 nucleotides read TGTGCCAGCAGCTTATTGGTTAAGTTTTTGAACACTGAAGCTTTCTTT.